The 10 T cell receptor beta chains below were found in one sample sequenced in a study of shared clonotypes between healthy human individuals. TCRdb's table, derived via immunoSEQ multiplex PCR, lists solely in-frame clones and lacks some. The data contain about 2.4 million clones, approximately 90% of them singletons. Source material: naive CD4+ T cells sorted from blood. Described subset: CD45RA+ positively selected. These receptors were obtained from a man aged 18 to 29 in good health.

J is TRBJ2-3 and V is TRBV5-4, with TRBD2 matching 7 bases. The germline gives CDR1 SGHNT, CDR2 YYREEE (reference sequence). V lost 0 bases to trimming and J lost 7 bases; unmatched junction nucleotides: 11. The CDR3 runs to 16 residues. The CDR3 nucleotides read TGTGCCAGCAGCTTGGCCTCGGGACTACTAACGAATACGCAGTATTTT. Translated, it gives CASSLASGLLTNTQYF. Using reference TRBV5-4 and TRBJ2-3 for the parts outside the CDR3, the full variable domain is ETGVTQSPTHLIKTRGQQVTLRCSSQSGHNTVSWYQQALGQGPQFIFQYYREEENGRGNFPPRFSGLQFPNYSSELNVNALELDDSALYLCASSLASGLLTNTQYFGPGTRLTVL.

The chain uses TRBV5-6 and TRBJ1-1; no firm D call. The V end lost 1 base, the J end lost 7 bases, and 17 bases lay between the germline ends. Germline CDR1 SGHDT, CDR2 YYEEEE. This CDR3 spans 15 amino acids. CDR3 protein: CASSLNSGAGSEAFF. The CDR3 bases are TGTGCCAGCAGCTTGAATTCGGGAGCTGGGAGTGAAGCTTTCTTT.

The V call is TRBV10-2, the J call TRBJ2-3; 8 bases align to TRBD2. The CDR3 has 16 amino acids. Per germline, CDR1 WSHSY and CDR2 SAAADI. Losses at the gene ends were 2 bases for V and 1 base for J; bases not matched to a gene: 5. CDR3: CASSEVPSGRTDTQYF. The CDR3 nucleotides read TGCGCCAGCAGTGAGGTACCTAGCGGGCGCACAGATACGCAGTATTTT.

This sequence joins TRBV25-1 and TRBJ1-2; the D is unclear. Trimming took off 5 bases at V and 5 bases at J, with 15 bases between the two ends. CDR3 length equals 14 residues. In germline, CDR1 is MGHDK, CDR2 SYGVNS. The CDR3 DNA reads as TGTGCCAGCAGTCTAAACTCGAAGGGTTATGGCTACACCTTC. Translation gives CASSLNSKGYGYTF.

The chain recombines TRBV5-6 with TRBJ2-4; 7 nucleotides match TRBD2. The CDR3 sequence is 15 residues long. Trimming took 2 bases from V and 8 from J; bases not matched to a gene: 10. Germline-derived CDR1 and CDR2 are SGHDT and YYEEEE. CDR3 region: CASSFGLVVGDIQYF. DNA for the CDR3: TGTGCCAGCAGCTTCGGACTAGTAGTGGGGGACATTCAGTACTTC. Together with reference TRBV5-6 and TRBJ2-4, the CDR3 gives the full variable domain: DAGVTQSPTHLIKTRGQQVTLRCSPKSGHDTVSWYQQALGQGPQFIFQYYEEEERQRGNFPDRFSGHQFPNYSSELNVNALLLGDSALYLCASSFGLVVGDIQYFGAGTRLSVL.

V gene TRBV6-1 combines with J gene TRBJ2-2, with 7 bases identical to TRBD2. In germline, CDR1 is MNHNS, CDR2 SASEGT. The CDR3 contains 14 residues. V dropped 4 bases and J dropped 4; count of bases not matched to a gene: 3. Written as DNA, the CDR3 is TGTGCCAGCAGTGTCCGGGGGGTCACCGGGGAGCTGTTTTTT. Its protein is CASSVRGVTGELFF.

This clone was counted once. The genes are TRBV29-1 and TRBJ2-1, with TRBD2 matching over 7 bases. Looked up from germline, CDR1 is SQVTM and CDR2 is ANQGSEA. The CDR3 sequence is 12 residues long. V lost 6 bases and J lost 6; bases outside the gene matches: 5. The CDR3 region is CSVRGGGNEQFF. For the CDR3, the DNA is TGCAGCGTCCGCGGGGGAGGCAATGAGCAGTTCTTC.

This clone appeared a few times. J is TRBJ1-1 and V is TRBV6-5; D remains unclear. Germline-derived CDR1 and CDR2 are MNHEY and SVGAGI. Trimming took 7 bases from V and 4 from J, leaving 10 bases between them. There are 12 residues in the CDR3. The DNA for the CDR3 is TGTGCCAGCAACCGGAAAGGCACTGAAGCTTTCTTT. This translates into CASNRKGTEAFF.

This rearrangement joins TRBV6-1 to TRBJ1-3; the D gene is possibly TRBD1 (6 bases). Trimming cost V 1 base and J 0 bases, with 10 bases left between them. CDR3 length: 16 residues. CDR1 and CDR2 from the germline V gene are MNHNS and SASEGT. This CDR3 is CASSEVGGSSGNTIYF. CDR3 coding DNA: TGTGCCAGCAGTGAAGTAGGGGGGAGCTCTGGAAACACCATATATTTT.

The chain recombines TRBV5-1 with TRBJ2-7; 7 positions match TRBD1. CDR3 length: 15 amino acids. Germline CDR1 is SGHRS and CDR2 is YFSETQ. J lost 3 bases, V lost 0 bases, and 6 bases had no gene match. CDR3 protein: CASSLVRDSGYEQYF. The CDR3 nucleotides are TGCGCCAGCAGCTTGGTTCGGGACAGCGGCTACGAGCAGTACTTC.